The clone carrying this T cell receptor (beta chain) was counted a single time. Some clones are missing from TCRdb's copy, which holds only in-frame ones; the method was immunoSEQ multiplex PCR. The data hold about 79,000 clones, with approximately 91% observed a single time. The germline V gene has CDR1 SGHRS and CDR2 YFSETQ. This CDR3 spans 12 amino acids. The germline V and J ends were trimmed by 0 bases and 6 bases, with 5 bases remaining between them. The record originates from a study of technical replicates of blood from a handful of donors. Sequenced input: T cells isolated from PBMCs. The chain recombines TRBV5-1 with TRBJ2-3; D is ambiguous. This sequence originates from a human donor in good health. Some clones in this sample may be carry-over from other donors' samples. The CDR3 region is CASSLEPDTQYF. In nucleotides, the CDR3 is TGCGCCAGCAGCTTGGAGCCCGATACGCAGTATTTT.